This paragraph reports one TCR beta chain. V was trimmed by 4 bases and J by 7 bases, leaving 10 bases between them. Germline V gene sequence: CDR1 MNHNS, CDR2 SASEGT. There are 13 residues in the CDR3. These data originate in a study of cytomegalovirus exposure and HLA in healthy donors. Assay: immunoSEQ multiplex PCR; the TCRdb copy retains only in-frame clones and omits some. The sample lists fewer than 400,000 clones; 70% to 90% were seen once. The donors formed part of the roughly 120-subject validation cohort, distinct from the approximately 630-subject first cohort. The origin of this receptor is a woman aged 18-29 years in good health and CMV-seronegative. The rearrangement uses TRBV6-1 and TRBJ2-2; D unclear. The sample was PBMCs. In DNA, the CDR3 is TGTGCCAGCAGTGCAGGTCCCGGCGGGGAGCTGTTTTTT. It translates to CASSAGPGGELFF.